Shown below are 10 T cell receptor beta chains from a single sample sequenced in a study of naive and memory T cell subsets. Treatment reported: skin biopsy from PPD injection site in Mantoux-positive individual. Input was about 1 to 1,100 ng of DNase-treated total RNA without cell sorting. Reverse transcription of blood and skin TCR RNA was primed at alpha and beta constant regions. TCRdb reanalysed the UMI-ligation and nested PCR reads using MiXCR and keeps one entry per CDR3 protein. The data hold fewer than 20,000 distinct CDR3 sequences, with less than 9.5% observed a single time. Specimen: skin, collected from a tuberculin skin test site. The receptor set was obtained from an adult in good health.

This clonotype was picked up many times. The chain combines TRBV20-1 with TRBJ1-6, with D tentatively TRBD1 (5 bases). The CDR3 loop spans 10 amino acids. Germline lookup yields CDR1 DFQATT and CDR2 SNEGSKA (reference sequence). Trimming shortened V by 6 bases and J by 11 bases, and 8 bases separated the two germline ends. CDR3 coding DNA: TGCAGTGCCGCAGGGACACCCCTCCACTTT. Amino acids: CSAAGTPLHF.

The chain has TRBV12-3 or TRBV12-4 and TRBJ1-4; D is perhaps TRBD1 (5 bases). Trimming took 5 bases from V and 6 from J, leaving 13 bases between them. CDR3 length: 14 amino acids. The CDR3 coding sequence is TGTGCCAGCAGTCCCGGGACGGAAGATGAAAAACTGTTTTTT. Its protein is CASSPGTEDEKLFF.

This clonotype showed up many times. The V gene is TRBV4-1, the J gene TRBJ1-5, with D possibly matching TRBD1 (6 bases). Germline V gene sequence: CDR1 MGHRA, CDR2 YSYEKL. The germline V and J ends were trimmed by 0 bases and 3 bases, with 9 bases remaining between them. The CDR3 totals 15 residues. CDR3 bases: TGCGCCAGCAGCCAAGATCGACAGGTCAATCAGCCCCAGCATTTT. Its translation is CASSQDRQVNQPQHF.

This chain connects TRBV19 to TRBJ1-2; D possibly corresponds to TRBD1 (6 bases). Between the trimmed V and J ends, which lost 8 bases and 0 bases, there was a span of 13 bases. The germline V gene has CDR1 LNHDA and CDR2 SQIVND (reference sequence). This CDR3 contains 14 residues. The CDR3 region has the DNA TGTGCCAGTGAAACGGGGGCTACTAACTATGGCTACACCTTC. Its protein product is CASETGATNYGYTF.

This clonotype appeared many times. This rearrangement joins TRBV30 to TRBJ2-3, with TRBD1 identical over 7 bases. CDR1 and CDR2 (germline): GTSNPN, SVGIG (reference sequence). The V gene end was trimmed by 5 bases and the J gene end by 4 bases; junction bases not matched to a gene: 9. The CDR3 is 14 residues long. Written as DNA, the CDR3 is TGTGCCTGGGCTCAGGGGGAAGAAGCAGATACGCAGTATTTT. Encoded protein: CAWAQGEEADTQYF.

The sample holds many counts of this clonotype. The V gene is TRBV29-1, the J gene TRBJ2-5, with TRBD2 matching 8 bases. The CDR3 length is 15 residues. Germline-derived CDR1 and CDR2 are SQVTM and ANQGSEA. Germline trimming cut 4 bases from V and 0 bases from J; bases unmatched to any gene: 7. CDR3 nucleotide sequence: TGCAGCGTTGCCCAGCGGGGGACCTACCAAGAGACCCAGTACTTC. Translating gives CSVAQRGTYQETQYF.

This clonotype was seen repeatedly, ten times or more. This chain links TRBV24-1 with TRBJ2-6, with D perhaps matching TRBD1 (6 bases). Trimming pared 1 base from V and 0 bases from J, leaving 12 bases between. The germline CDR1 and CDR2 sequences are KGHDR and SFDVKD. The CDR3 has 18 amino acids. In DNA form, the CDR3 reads TGTGCCACCAGTGATTTTAGGGACACCAGCTCTGGGGCCAACGTCCTGACTTTC. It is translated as CATSDFRDTSSGANVLTF.

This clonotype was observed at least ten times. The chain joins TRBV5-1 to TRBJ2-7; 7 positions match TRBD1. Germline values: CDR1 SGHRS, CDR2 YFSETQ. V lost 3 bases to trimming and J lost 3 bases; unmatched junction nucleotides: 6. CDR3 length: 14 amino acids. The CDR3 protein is CASSSWTGFYEQYF. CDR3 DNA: TGCGCCAGCAGCTCGTGGACAGGTTTCTACGAGCAGTACTTC.

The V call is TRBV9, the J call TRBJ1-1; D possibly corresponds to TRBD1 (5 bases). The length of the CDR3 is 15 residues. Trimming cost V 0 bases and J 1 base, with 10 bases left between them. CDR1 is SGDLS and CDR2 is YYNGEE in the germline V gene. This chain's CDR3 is CASSVGDPRNTEAFF. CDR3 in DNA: TGTGCCAGCAGCGTAGGGGACCCGAGGAACACTGAAGCTTTCTTT.

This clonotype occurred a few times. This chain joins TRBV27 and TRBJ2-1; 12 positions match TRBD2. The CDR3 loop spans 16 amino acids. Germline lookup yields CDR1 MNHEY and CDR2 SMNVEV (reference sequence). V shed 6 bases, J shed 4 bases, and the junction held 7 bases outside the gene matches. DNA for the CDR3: TGTGCCAGCAGCCGGACTAGCGGGATTTGGTACAATGAGCAGTTCTTC. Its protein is CASSRTSGIWYNEQFF.